This TCR beta chain was documented in a study of vaccination and CD4 T cells after COVID-19. Overall study: Convalescent patients gave post-COVID blood a median about 95 days post-diagnosis, range 35 to 161.

Study-wide findings and caveats: The analysis of convalescent patients involved relatively few individuals and lacked early post-infection timepoints. Within convalescent individuals, 304 out of 307 vaccine-specific clones proved to be spike mono-reactive.

Per germline, CDR1 WNHNN and CDR2 SYGVQD (reference sequence). This CDR3 is 17 amino acids long. J gave up 0 bases and V 9 bases, and 15 bases lay outside the gene matches. As regards this clonotype: Its antigen remains unidentified.

TCRdb analysed the PCR reads with MiXCR anew, one entry per CDR3 protein. This table holds about 20,000 distinct CDR3 sequences, roughly three fifths found once. The sequence came from a human donor who had recovered from COVID-19. The chain has TRBV10-1 and TRBJ2-3; 7 bases align to TRBD2. The source material was CD4+ T cells from blood, sampled before SARS-CoV-2 vaccination. This CDR3 is CARYEPGGSSSTDTQYF. In nucleotides, the CDR3 is TGCGCCAGATATGAACCGGGAGGTTCGTCGAGCACAGATACGCAGTATTTT.